The clone carrying this TCR beta chain came up once. The data belong to a study of blood T cell repertoires in COVID-19. For the study at large: The origin of the acute and convalescent COVID-19 samples was the United States, Italy and Spain. In each case, the material was cDNA or gDNA derived from T cells, B-cell-depleted T cells, or PBMCs.

The CDR3 length is 13 residues. Trimming at V came to 6 bases and at J to 8 bases, leaving 4 bases not matched to a gene. Germline V CDR1 and CDR2: MDHEN, SYDVKM. Those enrolled in Seattle joined during active infection and were followed longitudinally afterward. Original methodology: Estimated nucleated cell counts came from reference gene primer amplification. Profiled with immunoSEQ multiplex PCR; TCRdb holds only in-frame clones, not every one. V and J calls plus clone size are reproduced from that table; the DNA served to infer D and trimming. The sample includes over 200,000 clones, about 90% of them seen just once.

Input material: peripheral blood. The clonotype comes from a man between 25 and 39 years old with COVID-19, enrolled during active disease. The genes are TRBV28 and TRBJ1-4; 9 nucleotides line up with TRBD1. The CDR3 DNA reads as TGTGCCAGCAGACAGGGGGCATGGGAAAAACTGTTTTTT. Translating it yields CASRQGAWEKLFF.